The 30 T cell receptor beta chains below all came from one sample that was sequenced in a study of OX40 agonist ivuxolimab in advanced cancers. Libraries were prepared by immunoSEQ multiplex PCR; TCRdb keeps only in-frame clonotypes and omits some of them. The table has 10,000 or so clones, approximately 76% seen once. The specimen was CD4+ or CD8+ T cells sorted from blood, collected in a trial of the OX40 agonist ivuxolimab. The receptors here all came from an adult with an advanced solid tumor such as melanoma, head and neck, liver or kidney cancer.

This rearrangement joins TRBV5-1 to TRBJ1-6; D unclear. The germline V gene encodes CDR1 SGHRS and CDR2 YFSETQ. The CDR3 runs 15 residues. Trimming stripped 0 bases from V and 8 bases from J, with 12 bases between. CDR3 sequence reads: CASSLVGIRDSPLHF. DNA of the CDR3: TGCGCCAGCAGCTTGGTCGGGATTCGGGATTCACCCCTCCACTTT.

This chain uses TRBV5-4 with TRBJ2-7, with D unresolved. This CDR3 contains 12 residues. Germline V gene lookup returns CDR1 SGHNT and CDR2 YYREEE (reference sequence). With 0 bases removed from V and 5 bases from J, the gap between germline ends came to 6 bases. Here the CDR3 DNA reads TGTGCCAGCAGCTTGGGCCAGAACGAGCAGTACTTC. This sequence encodes CASSLGQNEQYF.

The CDR3: CASSQDRGVGQPQHF. The CDR3 DNA reads as TGTGCCAGCAGCCAAGATAGAGGGGTGGGTCAGCCCCAGCATTTT. This rearrangement joins TRBV4-2 to TRBJ1-5; possibly TRBD1 for D (5 bases). CDR1 and CDR2 (germline): LGHNA, YNFKEQ. The length of the CDR3 is 15 residues. Trimming shortened V by 0 bases and J by 6 bases, and 12 bases separated the two germline ends.

This chain links TRBV9 with TRBJ2-5; TRBD1 is a possible D gene (6 bases). Germline-derived CDR1 and CDR2 are SGDLS and YYNGEE. V lost 4 bases, J lost 4 bases, and 11 bases lay in between. This CDR3 comprises 13 residues. As DNA, the CDR3 is TGTGCCAGCAGCCCCAGGGGTGGAGAGACCCAGTACTTC. Protein: CASSPRGGETQYF.

This clone was picked up one time. A clone one base away is much larger, so this may be a read error. Other DNA sequences within the sample encode an identical CDR3. The V call is TRBV25-1, the J call TRBJ2-3; D might be TRBD2 (6 bases). Germline lookup yields CDR1 MGHDK and CDR2 SYGVNS. With 7 bases removed from V and 5 bases from J, the gap between germline ends came to 7 bases. CDR3 length equals 11 residues. The CDR3 bases are TGTGCCAGCACAGCGGGAGATACGCAGTATTTT. Translated: CASTAGDTQYF.

This chain joins TRBV9 and TRBJ2-1; TRBD2 might be the D (6 bases). With 5 bases removed from V and 6 bases from J, the gap between germline ends came to 12 bases. CDR1 and CDR2 (germline): SGDLS, YYNGEE. This CDR3 region has 13 residues. DNA of the CDR3: TGTGCCAGCAGTCTCGTCGGGGGCAATGAGCAGTTCTTC. Translation: CASSLVGGNEQFF.

The chain uses TRBV7-3 and TRBJ2-1; 12 bases map to TRBD2. The CDR3 has 15 amino acids. J gave up 8 bases and V 5 bases, and 7 bases lay outside the gene matches. CDR1 and CDR2 from the germline V gene are SGHTA and FQGTGA. The CDR3 DNA follows: TGTGCCAGCAGCCCCCGACTAGCGGGAGAGGATGAGCAGTTCTTC. The encoded protein is CASSPRLAGEDEQFF.

This clone occurred once. The chain has TRBV30 and TRBJ2-3; no firm D call. Looked up from germline, CDR1 is GTSNPN and CDR2 is SVGIG (reference sequence). CDR3 length equals 12 residues. Trimming shortened V by 8 bases and J by 5 bases, and 14 bases separated the two germline ends. The chain's CDR3 is CARLGLRDTQYF. In nucleotides, the CDR3 is TGTGCCCGGTTAGGGCTGAGAGATACGCAGTATTTT.

This clone was seen a few times. This chain joins TRBV6-4 and TRBJ1-5, with 7 bases that match TRBD1. The CDR3 loop spans 15 amino acids. Germline CDR1 is MRHNA and CDR2 is SNTAGT. J was trimmed by 3 bases and V by 6 bases; bases with no gene match: 8. DNA for the CDR3: TGTGCCAGCAGCCCGAAGGGACAGTTCAATCAGCCCCAGCATTTT. Residues: CASSPKGQFNQPQHF.

The V and J genes are TRBV27 and TRBJ2-3; tentative D call: TRBD2 (5 bases). The CDR3 loop spans 15 amino acids. Germline CDR1 reads MNHEY; CDR2 reads SMNVEV (reference sequence). V lost 2 bases to trimming and J lost 0 bases, with 9 bases between them. CDR3 in amino acids: CASSLTAASTDTQYF. The CDR3 DNA reads as TGTGCCAGCAGTTTAACAGCGGCTAGCACAGATACGCAGTATTTT.

This clone was recorded once. The genes are TRBV5-6 and TRBJ2-5; TRBD1 might be the D (6 bases). The ends were cut back, 2 bases at V and 1 base at J, with 12 bases in the middle. Germline CDR1 is SGHDT and CDR2 is YYEEEE. The CDR3 covers 15 residues. CDR3 region: CASSFGTPPQETQYF. As DNA, the CDR3 is TGTGCCAGCAGCTTCGGGACACCCCCCCAAGAGACCCAGTACTTC.

The J gene is TRBJ1-3, the V gene TRBV12-2. TRBV12-2 is a listed pseudogene. The CDR3 covers 13 residues. The chain's CDR3 is CASRSRPGNTIYF. The CDR3 bases are TGTGCAAGTCGCTCCCGGCCGGGAAACACCATATATTTT.

This clone was observed a handful of times. J is TRBJ2-3 and V is TRBV29-1; 9 nucleotides align to TRBD2. CDR3 length: 15 amino acids. Trimming cost V 0 bases and J 2 bases; bases outside gene matches: 3. Germline assignment: CDR1 SQVTM and CDR2 ANQGSEA. The CDR3 region is CSVEDSGSVTDTQYF. The CDR3 bases are TGCAGCGTTGAAGATAGCGGGAGCGTCACAGATACGCAGTATTTT.

This chain connects TRBV11-3 to TRBJ2-2; unclear D gene. Trimming stripped 0 bases from V and 1 base from J, with 18 bases between. CDR3 length equals 19 residues. Germline CDR1 and CDR2: SGHNT and YENEEA. The CDR3 coding sequence is TGTGCCAGCAGCTTAGATGAAATTTTAGGCCACCTGAACACCGGGGAGCTGTTTTTT. Protein sequence: CASSLDEILGHLNTGELFF.

The J gene is TRBJ2-1, the V gene TRBV7-2; 12 bases agree with TRBD2. The germline V gene encodes CDR1 SGHTA and CDR2 FQGNSA. The V and J ends lost 3 bases and 4 bases, in that order; junction bases with no gene match: 4. The CDR3 has 16 residues. The CDR3 sequence is CASSLMGLAGYNEQFF. The DNA for the CDR3 is TGTGCCAGCAGCTTGATGGGACTAGCGGGTTACAATGAGCAGTTCTTC.

J is TRBJ2-3 and V is TRBV27; 14 positions agree with TRBD2. This CDR3 has 17 residues. The V gene end was trimmed by 5 bases and the J gene end by 4 bases; junction bases not matched to a gene: 8. CDR1 MNHEY and CDR2 SMNVEV come from the germline V gene (reference sequence). The CDR3 sequence: CASSPGLAGAWADTQYF. CDR3 bases: TGTGCCAGCAGTCCGGGACTAGCGGGAGCTTGGGCAGATACGCAGTATTTT.

V gene TRBV6-1 combines with J gene TRBJ1-1; 10 bases are shared with TRBD1. Per the germline V gene, CDR1 is MNHNS and CDR2 is SASEGT. V was pared by 6 bases and J by 4 bases, with 5 bases of the junction left unmatched. The CDR3 sequence is 14 residues long. CDR3 in amino acids: CASRTGGASTEAFF. The CDR3 coding sequence is TGTGCCAGCAGGACAGGGGGCGCCAGCACTGAAGCTTTCTTT.

This clone has just a few counts. The V gene is TRBV28, the J gene TRBJ1-1; D remains ambiguous. CDR1 is MDHEN and CDR2 is SYDVKM in the germline V gene. Trimming removed 3 bases from V and 4 bases from J, with 0 bases in between. The length of the CDR3 is 10 residues. CDR3 sequence reads: CASSFTEAFF. CDR3 sequence (DNA): TGTGCCAGCAGTTTCACTGAAGCTTTCTTT. Drawing the rest from reference TRBV28 and TRBJ1-1, the complete variable domain is DVKVTQSSRYLVKRTGEKVFLECVQDMDHENMFWYRQDPGLGLRLIYFSYDVKMKEKGDIPEGYSVSREKKERFSLILESASTNQTSMYLCASSFTEAFFGQGTRLTVV.

The genes are TRBV28 and TRBJ2-3; 16 bases align to TRBD2. V gave up 6 bases and J gave up 0 bases; unmatched junction bases: 18. The CDR3 has 22 residues. The germline V gene encodes CDR1 MDHEN and CDR2 SYDVKM. CDR3 DNA: TGTGCCAGCAGGTTGGGACTAGCGGGAGGGCCAGTAAGTCCCTTTAGCACAGATACGCAGTATTTT. Translated: CASRLGLAGGPVSPFSTDTQYF.

The chain employs TRBV28 and TRBJ1-4; 7 nucleotides match TRBD1. With V trimmed by 5 bases and J by 8 bases, 14 bases remained unmatched. CDR3 length: 16 amino acids. Germline V gene data show CDR1 as MDHEN and CDR2 as SYDVKM. In nucleotides, the CDR3 is TGTGCCAGCAGTCTCCCCCCTGCAGGGGGTTCAGAAAAACTGTTTTTT. Amino acid sequence: CASSLPPAGGSEKLFF.

V and J are TRBV30 and TRBJ2-3, with TRBD1 matching over 11 bases. The V segment lost 3 bases and the J segment 3 bases; nucleotides outside the gene matches: 8. Per germline, CDR1 GTSNPN and CDR2 SVGIG (reference sequence). The CDR3 sequence is 16 residues long. This CDR3 is CAWSDGTGGLTDTQYF. The CDR3, as DNA: TGTGCCTGGAGCGACGGGACAGGGGGACTGACAGATACGCAGTATTTT.

A few counts support this clone. The chain has TRBV6-1 and TRBJ2-5; maybe TRBD2 (5 bases). V shed 6 bases and J shed 5 bases, with 7 bases lying between them. CDR3 length equals 11 residues. The V gene's germline CDR1 is MNHNS and CDR2 SASEGT. The CDR3 region is CASSRGETQYF. DNA of the CDR3: TGTGCCAGCAGCCGCGGGGAGACCCAGTACTTC.

J is TRBJ2-1 and V is TRBV7-2; 8 bases agree with TRBD1. Germline V gene data show CDR1 as SGHTA and CDR2 as FQGNSA. V lost 3 bases to trimming and J lost 7 bases; unmatched junction nucleotides: 11. The CDR3 contains 16 residues. DNA of the CDR3: TGTGCCAGCAGCTTTTACCTGGCCAGGGGGCAAAATGAGCAGTTCTTC. This codes for CASSFYLARGQNEQFF. Full variable domain (missing parts from reference TRBV7-2 and TRBJ2-1): GAGVSQSPSNKVTEKGKDVELRCDPISGHTALYWYRQSLGQGLEFLIYFQGNSAPDKSGLPSDRFSAERTGGSVSTLTIQRTQQEDSAVYLCASSFYLARGQNEQFFGPGTRLTVL.

The chain recombines TRBV27 with TRBJ1-4; 9 positions match TRBD1. CDR1 is MNHEY and CDR2 is SMNVEV in the germline V gene (reference sequence). J gave up 7 bases and V 6 bases, and 6 bases lay outside the gene matches. The CDR3 length is 14 residues. CDR3 sequence (DNA): TGTGCCAGCAGATCAACAGGGGGCTTTGAAAAACTGTTTTTT. It is translated as CASRSTGGFEKLFF.

The chain is built from TRBV10-3 and TRBJ1-1; D is unclear. The CDR3 is made up of 15 amino acids. V was pared by 0 bases and J by 1 base, with 9 bases between. Germline CDR1 and CDR2: ENHRY and SYGVKD. The CDR3 is CAISESSRPNTEAFF. CDR3 nucleotide sequence: TGTGCCATCAGTGAGTCTAGCAGGCCGAACACTGAAGCTTTCTTT.

J is TRBJ2-7 and V is TRBV7-2; D not resolved. In germline, CDR1 is SGHTA, CDR2 FQGNSA. The CDR3 has 14 amino acids. Trimming pared 1 base from V and 5 bases from J, leaving 12 bases between. CDR3 nucleotide sequence: TGTGCCAGCAGCTTAGAGACCCCCAGAGACGAGCAGTACTTC. It specifies CASSLETPRDEQYF. The variable domain in full, with the rest retrieved from reference TRBV7-2 and TRBJ2-7, is GAGVSQSPSNKVTEKGKDVELRCDPISGHTALYWYRQSLGQGLEFLIYFQGNSAPDKSGLPSDRFSAERTGGSVSTLTIQRTQQEDSAVYLCASSLETPRDEQYFGPGTRLTVT.

The table lists this clone with a few counts. The genes are TRBV5-3 and TRBJ2-2; TRBD1 matches at 12 bases. TRBV5-3 is an open reading frame whose function is uncertain. With 5 bases clipped from V and 7 bases from J, the junction kept 21 bases outside the gene matches. The CDR3 length is 20 residues. This chain's CDR3 is CARRFLWDRGLKPYDGELFF. In DNA form, the CDR3 reads TGTGCCAGAAGGTTCCTTTGGGACAGGGGGCTAAAACCATACGACGGGGAGCTGTTTTTT.

This chain joins TRBV13 and TRBJ2-3, with 8 bases that match TRBD1. V gave up 0 bases and J gave up 3 bases; unmatched junction bases: 2. CDR1 and CDR2 from the germline V gene are PRHDT and FYEKMQ (reference sequence). The CDR3 is made up of 15 amino acids. For the CDR3, the DNA is TGTGCCAGCAGCTTAGGCAGGGGGCTAACAGATACGCAGTATTTT. Translation gives CASSLGRGLTDTQYF. Looking up the rest from reference TRBV13 and TRBJ2-3 gives the full variable domain: AAGVIQSPRHLIKEKRETATLKCYPIPRHDTVYWYQQGPGQDPQFLISFYEKMQSDKGSIPDRFSAQQFSDYHSELNMSSLELGDSALYFCASSLGRGLTDTQYFGPGTRLTVL.

The chain links TRBV15 to TRBJ1-5, with TRBD1 as a possible D gene (6 bases). The germline gives CDR1 LNHNV, CDR2 YYDKDF (reference sequence). V dropped 1 base and J dropped 7 bases, with 14 bases sitting between them. CDR3 length: 15 residues. The CDR3 region is CATSRGSLGAQPQHF. CDR3 nucleotide sequence: TGTGCCACCAGCAGAGGAAGTCTGGGGGCCCAGCCCCAGCATTTT.

The chain couples TRBV19 to TRBJ2-7, with 7 bases lining up with TRBD2. The V segment lost 10 bases and the J segment 2 bases; nucleotides outside the gene matches: 11. The CDR3 has 14 residues. Per the germline V gene, CDR1 is LNHDA and CDR2 is SQIVND (reference sequence). The CDR3 protein is CATVAAGVTYEQYF. CDR3 nucleotide sequence: TGTGCCACCGTCGCCGCGGGAGTCACCTACGAGCAGTACTTC.